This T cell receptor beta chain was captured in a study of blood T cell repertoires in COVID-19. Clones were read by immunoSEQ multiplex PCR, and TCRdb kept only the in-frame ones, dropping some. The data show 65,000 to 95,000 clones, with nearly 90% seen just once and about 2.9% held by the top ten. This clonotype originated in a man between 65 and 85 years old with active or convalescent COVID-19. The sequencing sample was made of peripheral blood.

The chain's CDR3 is CSVEDKGRGTDTQYF. CDR3 bases: TGCAGCGTTGAAGATAAGGGGAGGGGGACAGATACGCAGTATTTT. The rearrangement joins TRBV29-1 to TRBJ2-3; tentative D call: TRBD2 (7 bases). V was shortened by 0 bases and J by 3 bases, with 13 bases between the two germline ends. The V gene's germline CDR1 is SQVTM and CDR2 ANQGSEA. The CDR3 runs to 15 residues.